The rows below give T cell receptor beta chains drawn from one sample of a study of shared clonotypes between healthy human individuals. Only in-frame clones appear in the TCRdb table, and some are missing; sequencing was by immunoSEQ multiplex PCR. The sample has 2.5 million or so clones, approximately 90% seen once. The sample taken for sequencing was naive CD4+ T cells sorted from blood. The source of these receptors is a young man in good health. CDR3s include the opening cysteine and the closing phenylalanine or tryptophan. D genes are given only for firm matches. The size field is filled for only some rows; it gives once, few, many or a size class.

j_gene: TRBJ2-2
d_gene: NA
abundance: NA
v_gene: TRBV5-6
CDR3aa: CASSPSWGTGELFF
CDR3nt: TGTGCCAGCAGCCCTTCCTGGGGAACCGGGGAGCTGTTTTTT

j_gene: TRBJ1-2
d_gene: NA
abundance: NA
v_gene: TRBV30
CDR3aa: CAWSSLGGLGYTF
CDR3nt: TGTGCCTGGAGTTCTTTGGGAGGGCTTGGCTACACCTTC

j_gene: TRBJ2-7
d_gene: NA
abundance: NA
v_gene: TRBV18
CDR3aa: CASCPNGLANYEQYF
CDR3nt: TGTGCCAGCTGTCCAAACGGGCTAGCGAACTACGAGCAGTACTTC

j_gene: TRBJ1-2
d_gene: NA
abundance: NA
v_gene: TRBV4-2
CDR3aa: CASSQDSNYGYTF
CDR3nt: TGTGCCAGCAGCCAAGACAGTAACTATGGCTACACCTTC

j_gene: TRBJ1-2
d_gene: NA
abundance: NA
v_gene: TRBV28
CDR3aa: CASSLREGRNYGYTF
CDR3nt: TGTGCCAGCAGTTTAAGGGAGGGTCGGAACTATGGCTACACCTTC

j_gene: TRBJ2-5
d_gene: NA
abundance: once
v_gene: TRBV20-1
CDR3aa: CSARTETQYF
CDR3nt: TGCAGTGCTAGGACGGAGACCCAGTACTTC

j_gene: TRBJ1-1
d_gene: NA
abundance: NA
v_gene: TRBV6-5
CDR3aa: CASSYRERNTEAFF
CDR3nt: TGTGCCAGCAGTTACCGGGAAAGAAACACTGAAGCTTTCTTT

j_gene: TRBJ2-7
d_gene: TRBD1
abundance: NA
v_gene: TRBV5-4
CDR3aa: CASGDRVSYEQYF
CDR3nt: TGTGCCAGCGGGGACAGGGTTTCCTACGAGCAGTACTTC

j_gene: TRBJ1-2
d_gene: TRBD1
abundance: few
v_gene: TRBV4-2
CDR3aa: CASSPQGEMGGYTF
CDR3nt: TGTGCCAGCAGCCCACAGGGGGAAATGGGTGGCTACACCTTC

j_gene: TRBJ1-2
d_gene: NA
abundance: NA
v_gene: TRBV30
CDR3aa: CAWSPGLQGLNYGYTF
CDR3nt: TGTGCCTGGAGTCCCGGGTTGCAGGGACTTAACTATGGCTACACCTTC

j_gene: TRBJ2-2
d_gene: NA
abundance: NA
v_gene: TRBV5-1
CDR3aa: CASSLAGGTYTARGTGELFF
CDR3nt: TGCGCCAGCAGCTTGGCCGGCGGGACTTACACGGCCCGGGGGACCGGGGAGCTGTTTTTT

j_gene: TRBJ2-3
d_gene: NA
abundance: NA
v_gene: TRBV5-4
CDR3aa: CASSLGWDTQYF
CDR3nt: TGTGCCAGCAGCTTGGGTTGGGATACGCAGTATTTT

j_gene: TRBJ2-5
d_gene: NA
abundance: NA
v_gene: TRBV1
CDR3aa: CTSSQDSRQQSDF
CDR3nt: TGCACCAGCAGCCAAGATAGTCGGCAGCAGTCAGACTTC

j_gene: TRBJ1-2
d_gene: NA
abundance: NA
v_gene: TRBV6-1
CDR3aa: CASTLARGNYGYTF
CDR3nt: TGTGCCAGCACTCTCGCTCGGGGGAACTATGGCTACACCTTC

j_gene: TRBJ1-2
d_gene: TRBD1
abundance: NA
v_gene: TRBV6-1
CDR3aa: CASSEAGTGGNYGYTF
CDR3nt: TGTGCCAGCAGTGAAGCTGGGACAGGGGGTAACTATGGCTACACCTTC

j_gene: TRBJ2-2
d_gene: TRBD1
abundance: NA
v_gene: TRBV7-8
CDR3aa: CASRPNRGSNTGELFF
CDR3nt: TGTGCCAGCAGACCCAACAGGGGGTCGAACACCGGGGAGCTGTTTTTT

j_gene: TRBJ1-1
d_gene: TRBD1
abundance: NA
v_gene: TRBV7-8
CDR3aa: CASGQGANTEAFF
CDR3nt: TGTGCCAGCGGACAGGGGGCGAACACTGAAGCTTTCTTT

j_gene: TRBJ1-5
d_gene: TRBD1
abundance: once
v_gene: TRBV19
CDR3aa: CASSTPGTGYQPQHF
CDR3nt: TGTGCCAGTAGTACTCCGGGGACAGGGTATCAGCCCCAGCATTTT

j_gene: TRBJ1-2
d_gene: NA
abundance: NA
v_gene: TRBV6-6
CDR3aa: CASSSLGTNYGYTF
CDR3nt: TGTGCCAGCAGTTCTCTGGGGACAAACTATGGCTACACCTTC

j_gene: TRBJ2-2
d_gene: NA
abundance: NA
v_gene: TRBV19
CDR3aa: CAAAPRDAGELFF
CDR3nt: TGTGCCGCAGCACCTCGGGACGCCGGGGAGCTGTTTTTT

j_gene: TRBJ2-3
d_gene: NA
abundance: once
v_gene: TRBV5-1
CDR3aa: CASSSLTLSTDTQYF
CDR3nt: TGCGCCAGCAGCTCCCTGACGCTTAGCACAGATACGCAGTATTTT

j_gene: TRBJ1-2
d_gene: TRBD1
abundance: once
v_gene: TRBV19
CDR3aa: CASRDRDRGLRGYTF
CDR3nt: TGTGCCAGTAGGGACCGGGACAGGGGATTGAGGGGCTACACCTTC

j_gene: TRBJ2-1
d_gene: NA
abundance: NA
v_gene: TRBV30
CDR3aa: CAWSPGPGNEQFF
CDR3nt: TGTGCCTGGAGTCCGGGCCCAGGCAATGAGCAGTTCTTC

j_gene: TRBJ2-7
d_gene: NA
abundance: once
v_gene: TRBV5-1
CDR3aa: CASSLTGTPLDYEQYF
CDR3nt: TGCGCCAGCAGCTTGACCGGGACTCCCCTTGACTACGAGCAGTACTTC

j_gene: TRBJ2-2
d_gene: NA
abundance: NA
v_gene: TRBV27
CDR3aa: CASSLLGKGTGELFF
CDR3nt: TGTGCCAGCAGTTTATTGGGGAAGGGCACCGGGGAGCTGTTTTTT

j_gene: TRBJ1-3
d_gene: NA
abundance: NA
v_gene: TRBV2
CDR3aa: CASSEWVTGNTIYF
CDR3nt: TGTGCCAGCAGTGAATGGGTGACTGGAAACACCATATATTTT

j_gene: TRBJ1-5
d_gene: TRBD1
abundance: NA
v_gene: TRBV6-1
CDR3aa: CASSRGNQPQHF
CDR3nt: TGTGCCAGCAGCAGGGGGAATCAGCCCCAGCATTTT

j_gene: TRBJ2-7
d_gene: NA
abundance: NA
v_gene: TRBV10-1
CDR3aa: CASSESQSYYEQYF
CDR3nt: TGCGCCAGCAGTGAGTCCCAGTCCTACTACGAGCAGTACTTC

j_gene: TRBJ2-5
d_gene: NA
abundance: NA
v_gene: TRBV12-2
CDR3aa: CASRLLLPWRGGWTQYF
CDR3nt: TGTGCAAGTCGCCTACTTTTGCCTTGGCGGGGCGGCTGGACCCAGTACTTC

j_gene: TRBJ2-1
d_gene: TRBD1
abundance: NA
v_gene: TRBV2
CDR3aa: CASSAGQFNEQFF
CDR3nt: TGTGCCAGCAGTGCGGGACAGTTTAATGAGCAGTTCTTC

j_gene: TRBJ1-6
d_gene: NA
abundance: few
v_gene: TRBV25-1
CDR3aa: CASSETVRGSPLHF
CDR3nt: TGTGCCAGCAGTGAAACGGTTCGGGGTTCACCCCTCCACTTT

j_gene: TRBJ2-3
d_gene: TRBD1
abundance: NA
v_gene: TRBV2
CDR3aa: CASSWTGKGTDTQYF
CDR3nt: TGTGCCAGCAGTTGGACAGGGAAGGGGACAGATACGCAGTATTTT

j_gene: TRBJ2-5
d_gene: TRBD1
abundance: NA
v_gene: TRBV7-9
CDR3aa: CASSLVRPGGFRETQYF
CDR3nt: TGTGCCAGCAGCTTAGTGCGGCCAGGGGGCTTCCGAGAGACCCAGTACTTC

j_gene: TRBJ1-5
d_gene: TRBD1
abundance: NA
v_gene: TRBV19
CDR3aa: CASSGGQGESHQPQHF
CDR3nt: TGTGCCAGTAGTGGCGGACAGGGGGAATCACATCAGCCCCAGCATTTT

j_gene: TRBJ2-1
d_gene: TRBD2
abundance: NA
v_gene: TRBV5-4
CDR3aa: CASSLGTSGIEQFF
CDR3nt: TGTGCCAGCAGCTTGGGGACTAGCGGGATTGAGCAGTTCTTC

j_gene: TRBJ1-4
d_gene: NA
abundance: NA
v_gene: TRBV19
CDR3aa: CASSSRGGTNEKLFF
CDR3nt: TGTGCCAGTAGTAGCCGGGGAGGCACTAATGAAAAACTGTTTTTT